This T cell receptor (beta chain) is from a study of response to subunit inactivated influenza vaccine. TCRdb passed the RT-PCR reads through MiXCR, listing each CDR3 protein once. The data hold 500,000 to 600,000 distinct CDR3 sequences, with roughly 15% observed a single time. Study-wide results and limits: The authors put forward the suggestion that each seasonal influenza vaccination may bring in only a limited number of new T cells.

This clonotype was counted between two and nine times. What it binds is not known. The CDR3 extends over 15 amino acids. The ends lost 3 bases at V and 4 bases at J; junction bases unmatched: 4. CDR1 SGDLS and CDR2 YYNGEE come from the germline V gene. The source material was PBMCs from blood, sampled 11 to 12 days after vaccination. V gene TRBV9 combines with J gene TRBJ2-2; 9 nucleotides match TRBD2. The TCR was taken from a man between 45 and 60 years old who received an inactivated influenza vaccine. CDR3 loop: CASSGLAGITGELFF. The CDR3, as DNA: TGTGCCAGCAGCGGCCTAGCGGGAATCACCGGGGAGCTGTTTTTT.